This T cell receptor beta chain was retrieved from a study of technical replicates of blood from several donors. The data were produced by immunoSEQ multiplex PCR, yet TCRdb's version contains in-frame clones alone and is incomplete. The sample shows around 80,000 clones, 90% to 95% of them seen only once. The CDR3 contains 15 residues. Trimming pared 2 bases from V and 1 base from J, leaving 12 bases between. The germline CDR1 and CDR2 sequences are SGHRS and YFSETQ. The sequencing sample was made of T cells isolated from PBMCs. The TCR was taken from a human donor in good health. The genes are TRBV5-1 and TRBJ2-5; D gene unclear. The CDR3 spells CASSFDSLTQETQYF. The CDR3, as DNA: TGCGCCAGCAGCTTTGACTCTTTGACCCAAGAGACCCAGTACTTC.